This T cell receptor beta chain was recorded in a study of blood T cell repertoires in COVID-19. Per the original data handling: Reference gene primer amplification in the assay estimated nucleated cell counts. Assay used: immunoSEQ multiplex PCR; TCRdb lists only in-frame clones, some missing. The V and J calls and clone size were taken over from that table, and D and trimming were inferred from the DNA. Among under 300,000 clones, roughly 80% were seen once, and the ten largest hold 3.4%. CDR3 length: 16 amino acids. The J segment lost 5 bases and the V segment lost 1 base, leaving 6 bases of the junction unmatched. CDR1 is LNHNV and CDR2 is YYDKDF in the germline V gene (reference sequence).

This chain connects TRBV15 to TRBJ2-7; 12 bases agree with TRBD2. The clonotype comes from a woman aged 18-35 years with acute or convalescent COVID-19. Sequences were obtained from peripheral blood. The DNA for the CDR3 is TGTGCCACCAGCAGAGTCGGACTAGCGGGATATCACGAGCAGTACTTC. Its protein is CATSRVGLAGYHEQYF.